One and the same sample provided the 17 T cell receptor beta chains below, sequenced in a study of response to subunit inactivated influenza vaccine. TCRdb re-derived calls from the RT-PCR reads in MiXCR, one entry per CDR3 protein. This sample has hundreds of thousands of distinct CDR3 sequences; less than 20% occur once, and the top ten carry roughly a tenth. The sequenced sample was PBMCs from blood, obtained 4 to 6 days after vaccination. The source of these receptors is a man over 45 who received an inactivated influenza vaccine.

The CDR3 loop reads CAIRGPRQSLYGYTF. DNA of the CDR3: TGTGCCATCAGGGGCCCACGACAGTCCCTCTATGGCTACACCTTC. The J gene is TRBJ1-2, the V gene TRBV10-3; D possibly corresponds to TRBD1 (5 bases). Germline CDR1 is ENHRY and CDR2 is SYGVKD. Trimming shortened V by 6 bases and J by 4 bases, and 18 bases separated the two germline ends. The CDR3 is 15 amino acids.

The rearrangement joins TRBV6-1 to TRBJ2-5; the D gene is possibly TRBD2 (5 bases). The germline gives CDR1 MNHNS, CDR2 SASEGT. Deletions cut 6 bases from V and 1 base from J, with 12 bases between. The CDR3 consists of 14 residues. The CDR3 nucleotides read TGTGCCAGCAGACCAGGACTTATCCAAGAGACCCAGTACTTC. Protein: CASRPGLIQETQYF.

This clonotype came up many times. J is TRBJ2-7 and V is TRBV5-1; TRBD1 aligns across 9 bases. V lost 3 bases, J lost 4 bases, and 5 bases stayed unmatched. The CDR3 runs 14 residues. Germline-derived CDR1 and CDR2 are SGHRS and YFSETQ. The CDR3 is CASSSGQGWYEQYF. Written as DNA, the CDR3 is TGCGCCAGCAGCTCAGGACAGGGGTGGTACGAGCAGTACTTC.

The sample holds a few counts of this clonotype. The chain has TRBV20-1 and TRBJ2-7, with 8 bases fitting TRBD1. Germline trimming cut 4 bases from V and 3 bases from J; bases unmatched to any gene: 5. The CDR3 covers 13 residues. CDR1 and CDR2 (germline): DFQATT, SNEGSKA (reference sequence). CDR3 bases: TGCAGTGCTACCTGGACAGGGAGCTACGAGCAGTACTTC. Translated: CSATWTGSYEQYF.

This clonotype appeared a few times. The chain employs TRBV20-1 and TRBJ2-3; no firm D call. The CDR3 totals 14 residues. Germline V gene data show CDR1 as DFQATT and CDR2 as SNEGSKA (reference sequence). The V gene lost 0 bases and the J gene lost 2 bases, with 9 bases spanning the gap. DNA for the CDR3: TGCAGTGCTAGAGAAGCCAGAATCACAGATACGCAGTATTTT. Encoded protein: CSAREARITDTQYF.

A single count supports this clonotype. The chain employs TRBV2 and TRBJ2-3, with 9 bases that match TRBD2. V lost 6 bases to trimming and J lost 5 bases; unmatched junction nucleotides: 9. This CDR3 is built from 15 residues. CDR1 and CDR2 from the germline V gene are SNHLY and FYNNEI. CDR3 nucleotides: TGTGCCAGCAGGGGCGGGGGGGCGCCAAAAGATACGCAGTATTTT. This translates into CASRGGGAPKDTQYF.

The J gene is TRBJ2-2, the V gene TRBV5-6; weak D call: TRBD1 (6 bases). The CDR3 totals 16 residues. V lost 2 bases to trimming and J lost 6 bases, with 17 bases between them. Germline V gene sequence: CDR1 SGHDT, CDR2 YYEEEE. DNA of the CDR3: TGTGCCAGCAGCTTTATACCGGGACAAATTGCCGGGGAGCTGTTTTTT. Protein product: CASSFIPGQIAGELFF.

With regard to this clonotype: Sequence at one end of the junction differs from germline and may be a read error. This rearrangement joins TRBV3-1 to TRBJ2-6; D is ambiguous. Germline V gives CDR1 LGHDT, CDR2 YNNKEL (reference sequence). There are 12 residues in the CDR3. The CDR3 region is CASSQDPGPLSF. CDR3 coding DNA: TGTGCCAGCAGCCAAGACCCTGGTCCCCTCTCTTTC.

V is TRBV7-2 and J is TRBJ1-4, with D possibly TRBD1 on 6 matching bases. Germline lookup yields CDR1 SGHTA and CDR2 FQGNSA. The CDR3 totals 15 residues. V was cut by 5 bases and J by 0 bases, with 10 bases left in between. The CDR3: CASSRQGTTNEKLFF. As DNA, the CDR3 is TGTGCCAGCAGCCGGCAGGGGACAACTAATGAAAAACTGTTTTTT.

The chain carries TRBV5-6 and TRBJ2-6, with 11 bases lining up with TRBD2. The CDR3 contains 18 residues. Germline values: CDR1 SGHDT, CDR2 YYEEEE. Trimming cost V 3 bases and J 0 bases; bases outside gene matches: 5. The DNA for the CDR3 is TGTGCCAGCAGCTCTAGACTAGCGGGGAGCTCTGGGGCCAACGTCCTGACTTTC. It yields the protein CASSSRLAGSSGANVLTF.

This clonotype occurred a few times. The rearrangement uses TRBV4-3 and TRBJ1-6, with a possible D match to TRBD1 (5 bases). Germline V gene sequence: CDR1 LGHNA, CDR2 YSLEER. Trimming cost V 3 bases and J 5 bases, with 14 bases left between them. CDR3 length equals 16 residues. CDR3 sequence: CASSQDARGNNSPLHF. CDR3 DNA sequence: TGCGCCAGCAGCCAGGATGCCCGGGGGAATAATTCACCCCTCCACTTT.

This clonotype was counted between two and nine times. The chain employs TRBV9 and TRBJ2-7; D unresolved. The germline V and J ends were trimmed by 3 bases and 3 bases, with 7 bases remaining between them. The CDR3 is made up of 12 amino acids. In germline, CDR1 is SGDLS, CDR2 YYNGEE. CDR3 DNA: TGTGCCAGCAGCGCCGACAACTACGAGCAGTACTTC. Amino acid sequence: CASSADNYEQYF.

The chain uses TRBV5-1 and TRBJ2-5; D is perhaps TRBD2 (5 bases). The germline V and J ends were trimmed by 4 bases and 5 bases, with 15 bases remaining between them. Germline values: CDR1 SGHRS, CDR2 YFSETQ. This CDR3 is 14 amino acids long. The CDR3 protein is CASSRGRSGETQYF. The CDR3 nucleotides are TGCGCCAGCAGCCGAGGCCGATCGGGGGAGACCCAGTACTTC.

This clonotype was seen only a few times. The V and J genes are TRBV29-1 and TRBJ2-7; 7 positions match TRBD1. With 6 bases clipped from V and 7 bases from J, the junction kept 9 bases outside the gene matches. CDR1 and CDR2 from the germline V gene are SQVTM and ANQGSEA. The CDR3 consists of 12 residues. The chain's CDR3 is CSVDRAQGEQYF. The CDR3 bases are TGCAGCGTCGACAGGGCGCAGGGGGAGCAGTACTTC.

The genes are TRBV27 and TRBJ2-7; D is possibly TRBD2 (5 bases). Trimming stripped 4 bases from V and 6 bases from J, with 13 bases between. The CDR3 extends over 13 amino acids. Germline CDR1 reads MNHEY; CDR2 reads SMNVEV (reference sequence). In DNA, the CDR3 is TGTGCCAGCAGTTACGCCCTTGGAGGCGAGCAGTACTTC. The encoded protein is CASSYALGGEQYF.

The chain has TRBV7-9 and TRBJ1-4; 7 nucleotides line up with TRBD1. Losses at the gene ends were 5 bases for V and 7 bases for J; bases not matched to a gene: 7. This CDR3 has 14 residues. CDR1 and CDR2 from the germline V gene are SEHNR and FQNEAQ (reference sequence). As DNA, the CDR3 is TGTGCCAGCAGCGCACGGACAGGAGGTGAAAAACTGTTTTTT. It translates to CASSARTGGEKLFF. Complete variable domain (other parts from reference TRBV7-9 and TRBJ1-4): DTGVSQNPRHKITKRGQNVTFRCDPISEHNRLYWYRQTLGQGPEFLTYFQNEAQLEKSRLLSDRFSAERPKGSFSTLEIQRTEQGDSAMYLCASSARTGGEKLFFGSGTQLSVL.

This clonotype has just a few counts. This sequence joins TRBV20-1 and TRBJ2-1; the match to TRBD2 covers 11 bases. This CDR3 region has 15 residues. V lost 0 bases and J lost 6; bases outside the gene matches: 4. The germline gives CDR1 DFQATT, CDR2 SNEGSKA (reference sequence). DNA for the CDR3: TGCAGTGCTAGAGAGGGGACTAGCGGCTTCAATGAGCAGTTCTTC. It encodes CSAREGTSGFNEQFF.